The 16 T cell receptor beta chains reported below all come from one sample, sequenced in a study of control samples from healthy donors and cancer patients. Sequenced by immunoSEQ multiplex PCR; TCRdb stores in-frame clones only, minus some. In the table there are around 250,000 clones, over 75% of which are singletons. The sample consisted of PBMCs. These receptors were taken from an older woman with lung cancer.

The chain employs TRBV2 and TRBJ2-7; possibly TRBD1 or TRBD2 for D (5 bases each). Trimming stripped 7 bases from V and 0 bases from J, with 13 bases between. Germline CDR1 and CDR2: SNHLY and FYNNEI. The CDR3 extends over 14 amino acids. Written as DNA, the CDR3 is TGTGCCAGCAACCCGGGACCCAACTCCTACGAGCAGTACTTC. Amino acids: CASNPGPNSYEQYF.

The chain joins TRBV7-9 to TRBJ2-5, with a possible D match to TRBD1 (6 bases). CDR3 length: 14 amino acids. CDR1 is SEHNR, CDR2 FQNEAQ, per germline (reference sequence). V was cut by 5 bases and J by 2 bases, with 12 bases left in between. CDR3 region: CASSPGQFQETQYF. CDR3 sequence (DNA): TGTGCCAGCAGCCCCGGACAGTTTCAAGAGACCCAGTACTTC.

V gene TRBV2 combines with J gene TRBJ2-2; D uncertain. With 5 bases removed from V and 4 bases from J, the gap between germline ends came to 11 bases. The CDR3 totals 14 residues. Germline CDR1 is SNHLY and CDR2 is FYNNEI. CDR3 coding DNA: TGTGCCAGCAGTAAGGAACCTACCACCGGGGAGCTGTTTTTT. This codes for CASSKEPTTGELFF.

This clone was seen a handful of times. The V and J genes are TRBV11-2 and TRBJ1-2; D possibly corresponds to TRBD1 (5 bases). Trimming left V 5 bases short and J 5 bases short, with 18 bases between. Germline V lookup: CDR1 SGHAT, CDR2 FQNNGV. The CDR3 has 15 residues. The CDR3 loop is CASSHGAGVTYGYTF. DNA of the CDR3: TGTGCCAGCAGCCATGGGGCCGGGGTAACATATGGCTACACCTTC.

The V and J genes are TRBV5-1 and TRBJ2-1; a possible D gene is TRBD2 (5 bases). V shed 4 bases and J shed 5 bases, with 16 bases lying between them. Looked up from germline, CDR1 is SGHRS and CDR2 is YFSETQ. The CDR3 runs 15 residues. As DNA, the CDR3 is TGCGCCAGCAGCGTCACTAGTATTGGGCACAATGAGCAGTTCTTC. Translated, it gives CASSVTSIGHNEQFF.

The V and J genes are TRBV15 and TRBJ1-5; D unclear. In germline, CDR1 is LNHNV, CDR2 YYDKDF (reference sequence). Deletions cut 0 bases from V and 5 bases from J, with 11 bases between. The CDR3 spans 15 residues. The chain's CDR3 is CATSRDFSGHQPQHF. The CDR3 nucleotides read TGTGCCACCAGCAGAGATTTCAGTGGCCATCAGCCCCAGCATTTT.

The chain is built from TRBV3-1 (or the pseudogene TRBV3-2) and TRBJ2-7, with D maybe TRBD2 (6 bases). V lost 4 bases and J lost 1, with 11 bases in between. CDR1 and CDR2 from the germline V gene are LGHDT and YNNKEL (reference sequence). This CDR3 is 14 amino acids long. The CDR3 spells CASSPFGTSYEQYF. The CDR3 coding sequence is TGTGCCAGCAGCCCCTTCGGGACTTCCTACGAGCAGTACTTC.

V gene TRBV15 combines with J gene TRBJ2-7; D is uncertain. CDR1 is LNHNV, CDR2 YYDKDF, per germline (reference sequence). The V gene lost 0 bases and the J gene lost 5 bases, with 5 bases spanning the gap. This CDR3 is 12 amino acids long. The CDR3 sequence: CATSRDENEQYF. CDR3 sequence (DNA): TGTGCCACCAGCAGAGATGAGAACGAGCAGTACTTC.

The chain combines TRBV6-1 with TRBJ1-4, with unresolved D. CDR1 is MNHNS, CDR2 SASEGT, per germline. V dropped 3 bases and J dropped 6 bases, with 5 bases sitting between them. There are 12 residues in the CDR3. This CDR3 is CASSDPYEKLFF. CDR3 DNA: TGTGCCAGCAGTGATCCTTATGAAAAACTGTTTTTT.

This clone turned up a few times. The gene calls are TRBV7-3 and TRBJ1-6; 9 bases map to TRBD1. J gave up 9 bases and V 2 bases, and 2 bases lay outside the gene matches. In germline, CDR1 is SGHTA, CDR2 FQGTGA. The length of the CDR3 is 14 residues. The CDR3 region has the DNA TGTGCCAGCAGCTTAGGGACAGGGAGTTCACCCCTCCACTTT. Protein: CASSLGTGSSPLHF.

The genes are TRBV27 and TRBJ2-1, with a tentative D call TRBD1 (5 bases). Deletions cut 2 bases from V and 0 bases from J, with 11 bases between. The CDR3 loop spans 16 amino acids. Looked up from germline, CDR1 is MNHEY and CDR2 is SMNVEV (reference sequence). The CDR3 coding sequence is TGTGCCAGCAGTTTAAGGGGTATGGGCTCCTACAATGAGCAGTTCTTC. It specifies CASSLRGMGSYNEQFF.

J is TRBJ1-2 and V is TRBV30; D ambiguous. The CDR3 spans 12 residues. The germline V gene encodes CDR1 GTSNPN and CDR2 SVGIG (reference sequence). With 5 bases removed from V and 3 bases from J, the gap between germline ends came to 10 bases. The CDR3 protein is CAWRPIDYGYTF. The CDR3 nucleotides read TGTGCCTGGCGACCGATCGACTATGGCTACACCTTC.

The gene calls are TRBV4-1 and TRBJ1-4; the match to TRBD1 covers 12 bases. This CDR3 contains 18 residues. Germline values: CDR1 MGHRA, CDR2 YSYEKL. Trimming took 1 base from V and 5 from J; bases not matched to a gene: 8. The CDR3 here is CASSQATRGQGANEKLFF. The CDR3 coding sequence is TGCGCCAGCAGCCAAGCTACCCGGGGACAGGGGGCAAATGAAAAACTGTTTTTT.

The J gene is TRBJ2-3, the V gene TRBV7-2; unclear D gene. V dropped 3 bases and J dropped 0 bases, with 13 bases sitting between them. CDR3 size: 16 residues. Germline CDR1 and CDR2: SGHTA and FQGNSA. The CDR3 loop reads CASSFTPGSSTDTQYF. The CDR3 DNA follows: TGTGCCAGCAGCTTCACACCCGGTTCTAGCACAGATACGCAGTATTTT.

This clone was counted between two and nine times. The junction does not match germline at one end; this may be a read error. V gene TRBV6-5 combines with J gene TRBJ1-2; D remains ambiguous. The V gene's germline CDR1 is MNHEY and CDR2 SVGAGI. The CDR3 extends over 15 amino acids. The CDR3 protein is CASSDSGRINYGYTF. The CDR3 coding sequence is TGTGCCAGCAGTGACTCCGGACGGATTAACTATGGCTACACCTTC.

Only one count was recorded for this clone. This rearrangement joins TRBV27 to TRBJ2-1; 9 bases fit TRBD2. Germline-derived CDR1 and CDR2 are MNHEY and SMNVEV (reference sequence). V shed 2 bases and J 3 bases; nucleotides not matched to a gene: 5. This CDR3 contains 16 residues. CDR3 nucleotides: TGTGCCAGCAGTTTAGCGGGGGGGCTGGGCTACAATGAGCAGTTCTTC. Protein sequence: CASSLAGGLGYNEQFF.